Listed below are T cell receptor beta chains from one sample, sequenced in a study of graft-versus-host responses after intestinal transplantation. Their antigens remain unidentified. Libraries were prepared by immunoSEQ multiplex PCR; TCRdb keeps only in-frame clonotypes and omits some of them. The table lists over 100,000 clones, roughly 90% of them singletons. Sequenced material: unstimulated CD4+ T cells sorted from spleen or lymph node cells, taken before intestinal transplant. Source of these receptors: a human donor who received an intestinal transplant. CDR3s include the opening cysteine and the closing phenylalanine or tryptophan. A D gene is named only where the DNA matches it firmly. Only part of the rows carry a size: once, few, many, or a class if the clone is expanded.

d_gene	v_gene	j_gene	abundance	CDR3aa	CDR3nt
NA	TRBV4-1	TRBJ1-4	NA	CASSPTGSTNEKLFF	TGCGCCAGCAGCCCAACAGGGTCAACTAATGAAAAACTGTTTTTT
NA	TRBV2	TRBJ1-1	NA	CASSTGRGGTEAFF	TGTGCCAGCAGTACAGGGAGAGGGGGCACTGAAGCTTTCTTT
TRBD2	TRBV19	TRBJ2-7	NA	CASSTSGIKSSYEQYF	TGTGCCAGCAGCACTAGCGGGATCAAAAGCTCCTACGAGCAGTACTTC
TRBD1	TRBV7-2	TRBJ1-6	NA	CASSTRDRGTYNSPLHF	TGTGCCAGCAGCACAAGGGACAGGGGAACCTATAATTCACCCCTCCACTTT
NA	TRBV11-1	TRBJ2-3	NA	CASSLGGGATTDTQYF	TGTGCCAGCAGCTTGGGGGGCGGGGCCACCACAGATACGCAGTATTTT
NA	TRBV5-6	TRBJ2-3	NA	CASSSGGYTDTQYF	TGTGCCAGCAGCTCTGGAGGCTACACAGATACGCAGTATTTT
TRBD2	TRBV4-2	TRBJ2-5	NA	CASSQDGSSGRAGETQYF	TGTGCCAGCAGCCAAGATGGGAGTAGCGGGAGGGCCGGGGAGACCCAGTACTTC
NA	TRBV12-5	TRBJ2-7	NA	CASKGGTSYEQYF	TGTGCTAGTAAGGGGGGGACCTCCTACGAGCAGTACTTC
TRBD1	TRBV9	TRBJ1-2	NA	CASPTLDRGGGYTF	TGTGCCAGCCCTACATTGGACAGGGGCGGGGGCTACACCTTC
TRBD1	TRBV19	TRBJ1-5	NA	CASSQGGNQPQHF	TGTGCCTCCTCACAGGGGGGGAATCAGCCCCAGCATTTT
TRBD1	TRBV19	TRBJ1-2	NA	CASSIGAGGHGYTF	TGTGCCAGTAGTATTGGCGCAGGGGGCCATGGCTACACCTTC
TRBD1	TRBV9	TRBJ2-7	NA	CASSVGVWTGGSYEQYF	TGTGCCAGCAGCGTAGGCGTTTGGACAGGGGGCTCGTACGAGCAGTACTTC
TRBD1	TRBV5-4	TRBJ2-1	NA	CASSLGQGSVYNEQFF	TGTGCCAGCAGCTTGGGACAGGGATCTGTCTACAATGAGCAGTTCTTC
TRBD1	TRBV29-1	TRBJ1-2	once	CSVLPGTGGFGYTF	TGCAGCGTTCTTCCGGGGACAGGGGGATTTGGCTACACCTTC
TRBD2	TRBV6-1	TRBJ2-1	NA	CASSALAGGTREQFF	TGTGCCAGCAGTGCGCTAGCGGGAGGTACCCGGGAGCAGTTCTTC
NA	TRBV7-3	TRBJ2-2	NA	CASSLTVAGELFF	TGTGCCAGCAGCTTAACCGTAGCCGGGGAGCTGTTTTTT
NA	TRBV5-1	TRBJ1-3	NA	CASSLVGGLIGSGNTIYF	TGCGCCAGCAGCTTGGTGGGCGGACTCATTGGGTCTGGAAACACCATATATTTT
TRBD1	TRBV6-1	TRBJ1-6	NA	CASADRGKMDSPLHF	TGTGCCAGCGCTGACAGGGGAAAGATGGATTCACCCCTCCACTTT
TRBD2	TRBV9	TRBJ2-1	NA	CASSVLAGGPIEQFF	TGTGCCAGCAGCGTATTAGCGGGAGGGCCTATTGAGCAGTTCTTC
NA	TRBV6-1	TRBJ2-1	NA	CAGSRFSYNEQFF	TGTGCCGGATCTCGCTTCTCCTACAATGAGCAGTTCTTC
NA	TRBV9	TRBJ1-1	NA	CASSVGVGIVNTEAFF	TGTGCCAGCAGCGTAGGGGTGGGGATCGTGAACACTGAAGCTTTCTTT
NA	TRBV10-3	TRBJ2-5	NA	CAISENGQETQYF	TGTGCCATCAGTGAGAATGGGCAAGAGACCCAGTACTTC
NA	TRBV19	TRBJ2-7	few	CASSPQTRGPPYEQYF	TGTGCCAGTAGCCCCCAAACCCGGGGCCCACCCTACGAGCAGTACTTC
NA	TRBV10-3	TRBJ1-1	NA	CASSRRQRHTEAFF	TGTGCCAGCAGTCGGCGACAGAGACACACTGAAGCTTTCTTT
NA	TRBV25-1	TRBJ1-3	NA	CASSLLGNTIYF	TGTGCCAGCAGTCTGCTGGGAAACACCATATATTTT
NA	TRBV6-6	TRBJ1-6	NA	CASSQSNSPLHF	TGTGCCAGCAGCCAATCAAATTCACCCCTCCACTTT
NA	TRBV6-1	TRBJ1-2	NA	CASNRAGYGYTF	TGTGCCAGTAACAGGGCAGGCTATGGCTACACCTTC
NA	TRBV11-2	TRBJ2-1	NA	CASSLAWVFSSYNEQFF	TGTGCCAGCAGCTTAGCATGGGTTTTTAGCTCCTACAATGAGCAGTTCTTC
NA	TRBV6-5	TRBJ2-5	NA	CASSYSRDWETQYF	TGTGCCAGCAGTTACTCCCGGGACTGGGAGACCCAGTACTTC
NA	TRBV6-6	TRBJ1-3	NA	CASSYSYSGNTIYF	TGTGCCAGCAGTTACTCGTACTCTGGAAACACCATATATTTT
TRBD2	TRBV5-1	TRBJ2-5	NA	CASSLGLAGGPRTETQYF	TGCGCCAGCAGCCTAGGACTAGCGGGGGGGCCAAGGACCGAGACCCAGTACTTC
NA	TRBV27	TRBJ2-3	NA	CASSLLPSPSTDTQYF	TGTGCCAGCAGTTTGCTCCCATCGCCCAGCACAGATACGCAGTATTTT
NA	TRBV30	TRBJ2-1	NA	CAWSVYRGPSYNEQFF	TGTGCCTGGAGTGTATATCGGGGGCCCTCCTACAATGAGCAGTTCTTC
TRBD2	TRBV4-2	TRBJ2-7	once	CASSQDQREREQYF	TGTGCCAGCAGCCAAGATCAGCGGGAGAGGGAGCAGTACTTC
NA	TRBV5-5	TRBJ1-3	NA	CASSWRPEGPSGNTIYF	TGTGCCAGCAGCTGGAGACCGGAGGGACCCTCTGGAAACACCATATATTTT
NA	TRBV5-1	TRBJ2-1	NA	CASSFGQTSYNEQFF	TGCGCCAGCAGCTTCGGACAGACCTCCTACAATGAGCAGTTCTTC
NA	TRBV7-7	TRBJ2-1	NA	CASSLLPGLYNEQFF	TGTGCCAGCAGCTTATTACCCGGACTTTACAATGAGCAGTTCTTC
TRBD2	TRBV6-5	TRBJ2-7	NA	CASRGGYEQYF	TGTGCCAGCCGGGGGGGCTACGAGCAGTACTTC
NA	TRBV18	TRBJ1-1	NA	CASSPGANTEAFF	TGTGCCAGCTCACCAGGGGCGAACACTGAAGCTTTCTTT
NA	TRBV2	TRBJ2-5	NA	CASSVQETQYF	TGTGCCAGCAGTGTCCAAGAGACCCAGTACTTC
TRBD2	TRBV9	TRBJ2-5	NA	CASSVELAGSGETQYF	TGTGCCAGCAGCGTGGAACTAGCGGGGTCGGGTGAGACCCAGTACTTC
TRBD2	TRBV5-1	TRBJ2-2	NA	CASSLTLGLAANTGELFF	TGCGCCAGCAGCCTAACCCTCGGACTAGCGGCGAACACCGGGGAGCTGTTTTTT
TRBD2	TRBV5-4	TRBJ2-1	NA	CASSFRSGRRVTNEQFF	TGTGCCAGCAGCTTCAGGAGCGGGAGGAGGGTGACCAATGAGCAGTTCTTC
NA	TRBV6-5	TRBJ1-5	once	CASRRTVFNQPQHF	TGTGCCAGCAGGAGGACGGTTTTCAATCAGCCCCAGCATTTT
TRBD2	TRBV6-6	TRBJ2-2	few	CASSASSSGVGELFF	TGTGCCAGCAGTGCCTCATCTAGCGGAGTCGGGGAGCTGTTTTTT
NA	TRBV5-1	TRBJ1-5	NA	CASSPGSGDQPQHF	TGCGCCAGCAGCCCGGGGAGTGGGGATCAGCCCCAGCATTTT
NA	TRBV2	TRBJ1-6	NA	CASSSKGFSPLHF	TGTGCCAGCAGTTCGAAGGGATTCTCACCCCTCCACTTT